A selection of T cell receptor beta chains follows, all from one sample in a study of T cell changes during pregnancy in multiple sclerosis. Generated by immunoSEQ multiplex PCR, the TCRdb table keeps only in-frame clones and is missing some. The sample comprises 85,000 to 120,000 clones, roughly nine tenths of which are singletons, and 1.5% to 2% rests with the top ten. This sample comprised peripheral blood, obtained before pregnancy. The receptors were gathered from a female donor with multiple sclerosis, enrolled in a pregnancy study. CDR3s include the opening cysteine and the closing phenylalanine or tryptophan. Each record gives: D gene, clone size, J gene, V gene, CDR3 protein, CDR3 DNA. The D gene is left open where the match is weak. Size is omitted from some rows. Given values are once, few, many or a class for expanded clones.

D: NA; size: NA; J: TRBJ2-2; V: TRBV4-1; CDR3: CASPGEGELFF; DNA: TGCGCCAGCCCGGGGGAGGGGGAGCTGTTTTTT
D: TRBD1; size: NA; J: TRBJ1-2; V: TRBV10-2; CDR3: CASSPQGGGYTF; DNA: TGCGCCAGCAGCCCCCAGGGGGGAGGCTACACCTTC
D: TRBD1; size: NA; J: TRBJ2-1; V: TRBV6-5; CDR3: CASSPNRGHNEQFF; DNA: TGTGCCAGCAGTCCAAACAGGGGCCACAATGAGCAGTTCTTC
D: NA; size: NA; J: TRBJ2-7; V: TRBV12-1; CDR3: CASSWGFQREAYEQYF; DNA: TGTGCCAGCAGCTGGGGGTTCCAGCGGGAGGCCTACGAGCAGTACTTC
D: NA; size: NA; J: TRBJ2-7; V: TRBV29-1; CDR3: CSVGSGASYEQYF; DNA: TGCAGCGTTGGGTCAGGGGCCTCCTACGAGCAGTACTTC
D: TRBD1; size: NA; J: TRBJ2-7; V: TRBV30; CDR3: CAWSTRDRGPGEQYF; DNA: TGTGCCTGGAGTACCCGGGACAGGGGGCCGGGCGAGCAGTACTTC
D: TRBD2; size: NA; J: TRBJ2-5; V: TRBV28; CDR3: CATTWTSGSFWTETQYF; DNA: TGTGCCACCACGTGGACTAGCGGGAGCTTCTGGACAGAGACCCAGTACTTC
D: NA; size: NA; J: TRBJ2-7; V: TRBV10-3; CDR3: CAISKDSAYEQYF; DNA: TGTGCCATCAGCAAAGACAGTGCCTACGAGCAGTACTTC
D: TRBD2; size: NA; J: TRBJ2-1; V: TRBV11-3; CDR3: CASSPGLAGPSSYNEQFF; DNA: TGTGCCAGCAGCCCAGGACTAGCGGGCCCCAGCTCCTACAATGAGCAGTTCTTC
D: NA; size: NA; J: TRBJ1-3; V: TRBV28; CDR3: CASTSRLSGNTIYF; DNA: TGTGCCAGCACCTCTCGGTTATCTGGAAACACCATATATTTT
D: NA; size: medium-sized; J: TRBJ2-1; V: TRBV28; CDR3: CASSFVPAYNEQFF; DNA: TGTGCCAGCAGTTTCGTTCCAGCCTACAATGAGCAGTTCTTC
D: NA; size: once; J: TRBJ2-7; V: TRBV21-1; CDR3: CASSKCQICPGTSITQQYF; DNA: TGTGCCAGCAGCAAATGTCAAATCTGCCCCGGGACTAGCATCACGCAGCAGTACTTC
D: NA; size: once; J: TRBJ2-1; V: TRBV30; CDR3: CAWIRDSYNEQFF; DNA: TGTGCCTGGATACGGGATTCCTACAATGAGCAGTTCTTC
D: NA; size: NA; J: TRBJ2-7; V: TRBV15; CDR3: CATRGASYEQYF; DNA: TGTGCCACCAGGGGCGCCTCCTACGAGCAGTACTTC
D: NA; size: NA; J: TRBJ2-1; V: TRBV11-2; CDR3: CASTLRGKINEQFF; DNA: TGTGCCAGCACCCTTCGAGGGAAAATCAATGAGCAGTTCTTC
D: NA; size: once; J: TRBJ2-1; V: TRBV14; CDR3: CASSQQVYNEQFF; DNA: TGTGCCAGCAGCCAGCAGGTCTACAATGAGCAGTTCTTC
D: NA; size: NA; J: TRBJ1-1; V: TRBV5-1; CDR3: CASSLVGDITEAFF; DNA: TGCGCCAGCAGCTTGGTAGGGGACATCACTGAAGCTTTCTTT
D: TRBD1; size: NA; J: TRBJ1-6; V: TRBV7-3; CDR3: CASSATRTGSSYNSPLHF; DNA: TGTGCCAGCAGCGCTACCCGGACAGGGAGCTCCTATAATTCACCCCTCCACTTT
D: TRBD2; size: once; J: TRBJ2-1; V: TRBV7-2; CDR3: CASSPLAGGTSSYNEQFF; DNA: TGTGCCAGCAGCCCTCTAGCGGGGGGCACAAGCTCCTACAATGAGCAGTTCTTC
D: TRBD1; size: NA; J: TRBJ1-4; V: TRBV7-8; CDR3: CASSLARTGGEKLFF; DNA: TGTGCCAGCAGCTTAGCGCGGACAGGGGGTGAAAAACTGTTTTTT
D: TRBD2; size: NA; J: TRBJ2-1; V: TRBV6-1; CDR3: CASSEGGGSGLIWFF; DNA: TGTGCCAGCAGTGAAGGCGGCGGGAGTGGTTTGATATGGTTCTTC
D: TRBD1; size: NA; J: TRBJ1-2; V: TRBV9; CDR3: CASSVGDSYGYTF; DNA: TGTGCCAGCAGCGTTGGGGACAGCTATGGCTACACCTTC
D: NA; size: NA; J: TRBJ1-1; V: TRBV5-1; CDR3: CASSSGYTEAFF; DNA: TGCGCCAGCAGCTCCGGGTACACTGAAGCTTTCTTT
D: NA; size: once; J: TRBJ2-3; V: TRBV9; CDR3: CASSWSRTDTQYF; DNA: TGTGCCAGCAGTTGGTCCAGGACAGATACGCAGTATTTT
D: TRBD2; size: NA; J: TRBJ2-3; V: TRBV9; CDR3: CASSVVPSGRSTDTQYF; DNA: TGTGCCAGCAGCGTAGTTCCTAGCGGAAGATCCACAGATACGCAGTATTTT
D: NA; size: NA; J: TRBJ1-3; V: TRBV5-6; CDR3: CASSLVQAGSGNTIYF; DNA: TGTGCCAGCAGCTTGGTTCAGGCTGGGTCTGGAAACACCATATATTTT
D: NA; size: NA; J: TRBJ1-1; V: TRBV4-1; CDR3: CASSQDAYSNTEAFF; DNA: TGCGCCAGCAGCCAAGATGCATACTCAAACACTGAAGCTTTCTTT
D: TRBD2; size: NA; J: TRBJ2-1; V: TRBV6-1; CDR3: CASSEESGGSYNEQFF; DNA: TGTGCCAGCAGTGAAGAGTCGGGGGGCTCCTACAATGAGCAGTTCTTC
D: TRBD1; size: few; J: TRBJ2-7; V: TRBV27; CDR3: CASRRQGSYEQYF; DNA: TGTGCCAGCAGAAGACAGGGGTCCTACGAGCAGTACTTC
D: NA; size: NA; J: TRBJ2-7; V: TRBV10-3; CDR3: CAIRQDYEQYF; DNA: TGTGCCATTCGACAGGACTACGAGCAGTACTTC
D: NA; size: NA; J: TRBJ2-7; V: TRBV6-5; CDR3: CASSYGERKYF; DNA: TGTGCCAGCAGTTACGGCGAGCGGAAGTACTTC
D: TRBD1; size: NA; J: TRBJ2-7; V: TRBV4-2; CDR3: CASSLFTGGDEQYF; DNA: TGTGCCAGCAGCCTTTTCACAGGGGGCGACGAGCAGTACTTC
D: TRBD2; size: NA; J: TRBJ2-1; V: TRBV28; CDR3: CASSLEGTSGNYEQFF; DNA: TGTGCCAGCAGTTTAGAGGGGACTAGCGGGAACTATGAGCAGTTCTTC
D: NA; size: NA; J: TRBJ2-7; V: TRBV9; CDR3: CASSVGGISYEQYF; DNA: TGTGCCAGCAGCGTTGGAGGTATCTCCTACGAGCAGTACTTC
D: TRBD2; size: NA; J: TRBJ2-7; V: TRBV27; CDR3: CASSLSGLAGPLEQYF; DNA: TGTGCCAGCAGTTTATCGGGACTAGCTGGTCCCCTCGAGCAGTACTTC
D: NA; size: NA; J: TRBJ2-7; V: TRBV7-2; CDR3: CASSRGAGHEQYF; DNA: TGTGCCAGCAGTCGGGGGGCAGGTCACGAGCAGTACTTC
D: TRBD1; size: NA; J: TRBJ1-2; V: TRBV30; CDR3: CAWTPLDRALNYGYTF; DNA: TGTGCCTGGACGCCTCTAGACAGGGCACTAAACTATGGCTACACCTTC
D: NA; size: NA; J: TRBJ1-4; V: TRBV29-1; CDR3: CSVRGGEANEKLFF; DNA: TGCAGCGTGCGAGGGGGGGAGGCTAATGAAAAACTGTTTTTT
D: TRBD1; size: NA; J: TRBJ2-1; V: TRBV7-3; CDR3: CASSSGTGGNEQFF; DNA: TGTGCCAGCAGCTCTGGGACAGGGGGTAATGAGCAGTTCTTC
D: NA; size: NA; J: TRBJ1-3; V: TRBV6-6; CDR3: CASSWLISGNTIYF; DNA: TGTGCCAGCAGCTGGCTGATCTCTGGAAACACCATATATTTT
D: NA; size: NA; J: TRBJ2-5; V: TRBV5-6; CDR3: CASSLEASVETQYF; DNA: TGTGCCAGCAGCTTGGAGGCTAGCGTAGAGACCCAGTACTTC
D: NA; size: NA; J: TRBJ1-4; V: TRBV30; CDR3: CAWSVHRGNREKLFF; DNA: TGTGCCTGGAGTGTACATCGGGGGAATAGAGAAAAACTGTTTTTT
D: NA; size: once; J: TRBJ2-3; V: TRBV7-3; CDR3: CASSPIGGADTQYF; DNA: TGTGCCAGCAGCCCAATCGGCGGGGCAGATACGCAGTATTTT
D: NA; size: NA; J: TRBJ2-7; V: TRBV6-6; CDR3: CASSYHGSSYEQYF; DNA: TGTGCCAGCAGTTACCACGGGTCCTCCTACGAGCAGTACTTC
D: NA; size: NA; J: TRBJ2-4; V: TRBV15; CDR3: CATSSLQGLAKNIQYF; DNA: TGTGCCACCAGCAGCCTGCAGGGGTTAGCCAAAAACATTCAGTACTTC
D: NA; size: NA; J: TRBJ2-3; V: TRBV6-4; CDR3: CASSEGGGTDTQYF; DNA: TGTGCCAGCAGTGAGGGCGGGGGCACAGATACGCAGTATTTT
D: NA; size: NA; J: TRBJ1-1; V: TRBV6-1; CDR3: CASMRRHRVEAFF; DNA: TGTGCCAGCATGAGGCGGCACCGCGTTGAAGCTTTCTTT
D: NA; size: NA; J: TRBJ2-1; V: TRBV27; CDR3: CASSSLGLGSNNEQFF; DNA: TGTGCCAGCAGTTCACTAGGGTTGGGGTCAAACAATGAGCAGTTCTTC
D: TRBD1; size: NA; J: TRBJ2-2; V: TRBV6-5; CDR3: CASSYSGQPEELFF; DNA: TGTGCCAGCAGTTACTCGGGACAGCCCGAGGAGCTGTTTTTT
D: TRBD2; size: NA; J: TRBJ2-2; V: TRBV11-3; CDR3: CASSLETSGGPGELFF; DNA: TGTGCCAGCAGCTTAGAGACTAGCGGGGGGCCCGGGGAGCTGTTTTTT
D: NA; size: NA; J: TRBJ1-1; V: TRBV7-6; CDR3: CASSPPGRQAGEAFF; DNA: TGTGCCAGCAGCCCCCCGGGACGACAGGCCGGTGAAGCTTTCTTT
D: NA; size: NA; J: TRBJ2-7; V: TRBV11-3; CDR3: CASSLAGQPSYEQYF; DNA: TGTGCCAGCAGCTTGGCTGGGCAACCTTCCTACGAGCAGTACTTC
D: TRBD1; size: NA; J: TRBJ1-1; V: TRBV29-1; CDR3: CSVRPGQESSEAFF; DNA: TGCAGCGTCCGTCCGGGACAGGAATCTAGCGAAGCTTTCTTT